The clone carrying this TCR beta chain showed up just a few times. Its antigen is not known. TCRdb reprocessed the reads via MiXCR and lists one record per CDR3 protein. Among around 71,000 distinct CDR3 sequences listed, approximately 40% were seen once. This sample stems from a study of T cell repertoires in cytomegalovirus infection. The CDR3 is 11 amino acids. The V gene's germline CDR1 is SEHNR and CDR2 FQNEAQ (reference sequence). The germline V and J ends were trimmed by 5 bases and 5 bases, with 6 bases remaining between them. The chain is built from TRBV7-9 and TRBJ1-1; D gene uncertain. Sequenced here: CD8+ T cells from cultured PBMCs, sampled from culture after CMV antigen stimulation. This TCR came from a human donor in good health (CMV status not recorded). Some clones in this sample may be carry-over from other donors' samples. The CDR3: CASSAVTEAFF. DNA for the CDR3: TGTGCCAGCAGCGCTGTGACTGAAGCTTTCTTT. Full variable domain (missing parts from reference TRBV7-9 and TRBJ1-1): DTGVSQNPRHKITKRGQNVTFRCDPISEHNRLYWYRQTLGQGPEFLTYFQNEAQLEKSRLLSDRFSAERPKGSFSTLEIQRTEQGDSAMYLCASSAVTEAFFGQGTRLTVV.